Listed below are T cell receptor beta chains from one sample, sequenced in a study of CD8+CD57+ T cells in acquired aplastic anemia. TCRdb reprocessed the reads with MiXCR, giving one entry per CDR3 protein. The sample has about 180,000 distinct CDR3 sequences; almost 50% are singletons. Sample: sorted CD4+, CD8+, or CD8+CD57+ T cells (not recorded which) from PBMCs. These receptors were obtained from a human donor with aplastic anemia. The CDR3 runs from the conserved cysteine through the conserved F or W. Fields, in order: V gene, clone size, D gene, J gene, CDR3 length, CDR3 protein, CDR3 DNA. A D gene is named only where the DNA matches it firmly. Only part of the rows carry a size: once, few, many, or a class if the clone is expanded.

TRBV15,-,-,TRBJ1-3,15,CATSVQLFSGNTIYF,TGTGCCACCAGCGTCCAATTGTTCTCTGGAAACACCATATATTTT
TRBV2,many,-,TRBJ2-7,12,CASSEFEYEQYF,TGTGCCAGCAGTGAATTCGAGTACGAGCAGTACTTC
TRBV15,-,-,TRBJ2-7,16,CATSGTGTSLINEQYF,TGTGCCACCAGCGGGACAGGGACTAGCCTAATCAACGAGCAGTACTTC
TRBV2,many,-,TRBJ1-2,11,CASSEHVGYTF,TGTGCCAGCAGTGAACATGTAGGCTACACCTTC
TRBV9,many,-,TRBJ2-1,15,CASSESSFFANEQFF,TGTGCCAGCAGTGAGAGCTCGTTTTTCGCCAATGAGCAGTTCTTC
TRBV19,many,-,TRBJ1-5,14,CATWGGGFGQPQHF,TGTGCCACCTGGGGGGGGGGATTTGGTCAGCCCCAGCATTTT
TRBV5-5,few,-,TRBJ2-3,12,CASSPGTSTQYF,TGTGCCAGCAGCCCTGGGACATCTACGCAGTATTTT
TRBV29-1,-,-,TRBJ1-4,12,CSVEKGTGKLFF,TGCAGCGTTGAGAAGGGTACTGGAAAACTGTTTTTT
TRBV2,-,TRBD2,TRBJ2-7,15,CASSASGSGDYEQYF,TGTGCCAGCAGTGCTAGCGGGAGTGGCGACTACGAGCAGTACTTC
TRBV5-1,-,-,TRBJ2-1,16,CASSLSLRDVLDEQFF,TGCGCCAGCAGCTTGTCACTCAGGGATGTGTTGGATGAGCAGTTCTTC
TRBV4-1,many,TRBD1,TRBJ1-2,14,CASSTPGTDYGYTF,TGCGCCAGCAGTACGCCCGGGACAGACTATGGCTACACCTTC
TRBV5-1,many,TRBD1,TRBJ2-5,14,CASSPTGARETQYF,TGCGCTAGCAGCCCCACAGGGGCGCGGGAGACCCAGTACTTC
TRBV7-8,-,TRBD1,TRBJ1-2,13,CASSPAGTATPTF,TGTGCCAGCAGCCCCGCCGGGACAGCAACCCCCACCTTC
TRBV9,many,TRBD1,TRBJ2-7,15,CASSVGTGAVYEQYF,TGTGCCAGCAGCGTTGGGACAGGGGCGGTCTACGAGCAGTACTTC
TRBV15,-,-,TRBJ1-1,16,CATSRDRAPLNTEAFF,TGTGCCACCAGCAGAGACCGGGCACCTTTGAACACTGAAGCTTTCTTT
TRBV12-3/TRBV12-4,many,-,TRBJ2-7,13,CASIRKPRYEQYF,TGTGCCAGCATAAGAAAGCCTCGATACGAGCAGTACTTC
TRBV24-1,few,TRBD2,TRBJ2-1,15,CATGSGTSGGYEQFF,TGTGCCACCGGCTCGGGGACTAGCGGGGGGTATGAGCAGTTCTTC
TRBV10-3,-,-,TRBJ2-7,14,CAISVGGLNYEQYF,TGTGCCATCAGTGTGGGCGGATTGAACTACGAGCAGTACTTC
TRBV19,once,-,TRBJ1-6,14,CASSVQGLNSSLHF,TGTGCCAGCAGCGTGCAGGGGCTAAATTCATCCCTCCACTTT
TRBV4-1,-,-,TRBJ1-1,14,CASSQARTAPEAFF,TGCGCCAGCAGCCAAGCCCGGACAGCCCCTGAAGCTTTCTTT
TRBV13,-,TRBD2,TRBJ2-2,16,CASSWTSGGAAGELFF,TGTGCCAGCAGCTGGACTAGCGGGGGGGCAGCCGGGGAGCTGTTTTTT
TRBV7-9,-,-,TRBJ1-1,12,CASSLSLSEAFF,TGTGCCAGCAGCTTATCCTTGTCTGAAGCTTTCTTT
TRBV15,-,TRBD2,TRBJ2-1,17,CATSSAATSGNFYEQFF,TGTGCCACCAGCAGTGCCGCTACTAGCGGGAACTTCTATGAGCAGTTCTTC
TRBV20-1,-,TRBD1,TRBJ1-5,15,CSARDMGQGGQPQHF,TGCAGTGCTAGAGATATGGGACAGGGAGGCCAGCCCCAGCATTTT
TRBV20-1,many,TRBD1,TRBJ2-7,13,CSAAGTGYYGQYF,TGCAGTGCCGCCGGGACAGGGTACTACGGGCAGTACTTC
TRBV19,many,-,TRBJ1-3,15,CASSLHGPTGNTIYF,TGTGCCAGTAGCTTACACGGACCTACTGGAAACACCATATATTTT
TRBV19,-,TRBD1,TRBJ1-6,15,CASSNAGTGYSPLHF,TGTGCCAGTAGTAATGCCGGGACAGGGTACTCACCCCTCCACTTT
TRBV10-3,few,-,TRBJ2-3,13,CAIRESATDTQYF,TGTGCCATCAGGGAGTCGGCCACAGATACGCAGTATTTT
TRBV7-3,few,-,TRBJ2-7,13,CASSRGRGYEQYF,TGTGCCAGCAGCAGGGGTAGGGGCTACGAGCAGTACTTC
TRBV5-1,many,-,TRBJ2-5,12,CASSLEAETQYF,TGCGCCAGCAGCTTGGAGGCAGAGACCCAGTACTTC
TRBV5-6,many,-,TRBJ2-5,15,CASSLRGRGQETQYF,TGTGCCAGCAGCTTGAGGGGGAGGGGGCAAGAGACCCAGTACTTC
TRBV6-5,-,TRBD2,TRBJ2-7,14,CASSYGLEAYEQYF,TGTGCCAGCAGTTACGGACTAGAAGCCTACGAGCAGTACTTC
TRBV5-1,many,-,TRBJ2-7,13,CASSSQVDSEQYF,TGCGCCAGCAGCTCCCAGGTGGATTCCGAGCAGTACTTC
TRBV3-1,few,TRBD2,TRBJ2-3,18,CASSFDRTSGGRADTQYF,TGTGCCAGCAGCTTCGACCGGACTAGCGGGGGGAGGGCAGATACGCAGTATTTT
TRBV20-1,-,-,TRBJ2-3,15,CSARERQLGTDTQYF,TGCAGTGCTAGAGAGAGACAGCTAGGCACAGATACGCAGTATTTT
TRBV4-2,-,-,TRBJ2-7,16,CASSQGMGISSYEQYF,TGTGCCAGCAGCCAAGGAATGGGAATTAGCTCCTACGAGCAGTACTTC
TRBV11-1,-,TRBD2,TRBJ2-3,15,CASSLVAGALDTQYF,TGTGCCAGCAGCTTGGTCGCGGGAGCACTAGATACGCAGTATTTT
TRBV10-3,-,TRBD1,TRBJ2-3,14,CATRPGGLADTQYF,TGTGCCACGCGACCAGGGGGCTTAGCAGATACGCAGTATTTT
TRBV9,-,-,TRBJ1-1,13,CASSSRGGTEAFF,TGTGCCAGCAGCTCACGAGGGGGAACTGAAGCTTTCTTT
TRBV10-1,many,-,TRBJ2-5,13,CANRIRSQETQYF,TGCGCCAATAGGATCCGTTCCCAAGAGACCCAGTACTTC
TRBV7-9,many,TRBD2,TRBJ2-2,15,CASSWTRQNTGELFF,TGTGCCAGCAGCTGGACTAGGCAGAACACCGGGGAGCTGTTTTTT
TRBV24-1,many,-,TRBJ2-3,12,CATSVLGDTQYF,TGTGCCACCAGTGTCTTGGGAGATACGCAGTATTTT
TRBV29-1,-,-,TRBJ2-3,14,CSVASGVSTDTQYF,TGCAGCGTTGCATCGGGAGTCAGCACAGATACGCAGTATTTT
TRBV14,-,TRBD1,TRBJ1-3,15,CASSLGTGVGDTIYF,TGTGCCAGCAGCCTGGGGACAGGGGTTGGAGACACCATATATTTT
TRBV20-1,many,-,TRBJ1-6,16,CSARDRRFASNSPLHF,TGCAGTGCTAGAGATAGGCGGTTCGCCTCTAATTCACCCCTCCACTTT
TRBV12-3/TRBV12-4,few,TRBD1,TRBJ1-4,14,CASRGGTGIEKLFF,TGTGCCAGCAGGGGGGGGACAGGGATTGAAAAACTGTTTTTT
TRBV9,many,-,TRBJ2-3,15,CASSVGLVSTDTQYF,TGTGCCAGCAGCGTAGGACTAGTCAGCACAGATACGCAGTATTTT
TRBV11-2,many,-,TRBJ1-3,16,CASSLRSRDSGNTIYF,TGTGCCAGCAGCTTGAGGTCCCGGGACTCTGGAAACACCATATATTTT
TRBV10-3,-,-,TRBJ1-5,14,CAISDRDLNQPQHF,TGTGCCATCAGTGACCGGGACCTTAATCAGCCCCAGCATTTT
TRBV7-9,few,-,TRBJ1-1,13,CASSPPGSTEAFF,TGTGCCAGCAGCCCCCCAGGGTCCACTGAAGCTTTCTTT
TRBV27,few,TRBD2,TRBJ2-5,14,CASRPTSGGTTQYF,TGTGCCAGCAGACCAACTAGCGGGGGGACGACCCAGTACTTC
TRBV6-1,many,-,TRBJ1-2,15,CASSPGFPANYGYTF,TGTGCCAGCAGTCCAGGGTTTCCAGCTAACTATGGCTACACCTTC
TRBV5-1,few,TRBD2,TRBJ2-7,15,CASNPGLPSSGEQYF,TGCGCCAGCAATCCGGGACTACCTTCATCGGGGGAGCAGTACTTC
TRBV24-1,many,-,TRBJ1-2,13,CATSDYRDYGYTF,TGTGCCACCAGTGATTATCGGGACTATGGCTACACCTTC
TRBV7-2,-,TRBD1,TRBJ2-3,14,CASSPQGQTDTQYF,TGTGCCAGCAGCCCACAGGGGCAAACAGATACGCAGTATTTT
TRBV12-3/TRBV12-4,-,-,TRBJ1-2,14,CASSPRQGSYGYTF,TGTGCCAGCAGTCCTCGGCAGGGGTCCTATGGCTACACCTTC
TRBV9,-,-,TRBJ1-1,12,CASSAPSPEAFF,TGTGCCAGCAGCGCCCCTTCACCTGAAGCTTTCTTT
TRBV20-1,-,TRBD1,TRBJ1-1,14,CSAHDRGGTTEAFF,TGCAGTGCCCACGACAGGGGGGGAACCACTGAAGCTTTCTTT
TRBV4-1,-,-,TRBJ1-1,13,CASSQDRRVVAFF,TGCGCCAGCAGCCAAGATCGCAGGGTGGTCGCTTTCTTT